This T cell receptor beta chain was profiled in a study of shared clonotypes between healthy human individuals. Study at large: The donor group consisted of two women and a few men, aged 18 to 49.

Germline CDR1 LNHDA, CDR2 SQIVND (reference sequence). The CDR3 is made up of 14 amino acids. V lost 7 bases to trimming and J lost 1 base, with 14 bases between them. CD45RO-negative cells were positively selected for CCR7, leaving out terminally differentiated effector memory CD45RA+ cells. Caucasian adults living in Nashville, Tennessee, provided all samples. This table comes from immunoSEQ multiplex PCR, and its TCRdb copy is limited to in-frame clones, with some not included. Of about 1,800,000 clones listed, about 95% were seen once; the top ten hold around 1.2%. This TCR came from a young man in good health. The chain recombines TRBV19 with TRBJ2-7, with D perhaps matching TRBD2 (5 bases). The specimen sequenced was naive CD8+ T cells sorted from blood. In DNA form, the CDR3 reads TGTGCCAGTACCCCCCTGGAGGAATCCTACGAGCAGTACTTC. It encodes CASTPLEESYEQYF.